This TCR beta chain was captured by sequencing in a study of cytomegalovirus exposure and HLA in healthy donors. The wider study: In an early release, HLA-typed donors contributed about 79 million unique TCR sequences. Study findings and constraints: Several of the most significant clusters appeared linked to common viral pathogens, based on a later analysis. What TCR beta sequences reportedly achieved was accurate prediction of HLA-A and HLA-B alleles in most subjects.

This CDR3 is built from 13 residues. Germline V lookup: CDR1 SGHTA, CDR2 FQGTGA. The V end was cut by 2 bases, the J end by 0 bases, with 4 bases between. PCR amplification relied on 60 Vbeta primers (plus 13 Jbeta primers). TCRdb's copy holds only in-frame clones and misses some; the assay was immunoSEQ multiplex PCR. The sample holds approximately 160,000 clones, roughly four fifths seen once. Concerning this clone itself: Its target is not known.

The sequenced sample was PBMCs. The genes are TRBV7-3 and TRBJ1-1; unclear D gene. This receptor was identified in a woman in her forties or fifties in good health and CMV-seropositive. The CDR3 protein is CASSLYMNTEAFF. CDR3 DNA: TGTGCCAGCAGCTTATACATGAACACTGAAGCTTTCTTT.